This entry lists 14 T cell receptor beta chains sequenced from one sample in a study of shared clonotypes between healthy human individuals. Profiling relied on immunoSEQ multiplex PCR, and the TCRdb table lists in-frame clones only, not all of them. The sample lists about 520,000 clones, 81% occurring once. Input material: PBMCs. The receptor set was obtained from a woman between 35 and 50 years old in good health. Some clones in this sample may be carry-over from other donors' samples.

The chain recombines TRBV18 with TRBJ2-1, with 9 bases identical to TRBD1. With V trimmed by 3 bases and J by 7 bases, 7 bases remained unmatched. This CDR3 comprises 15 residues. Germline V gene data show CDR1 as KGHSH and CDR2 as LQKENI. CDR3 loop: CASSPGTGSGNEQFF. CDR3 nucleotide sequence: TGTGCCAGCTCACCCGGGACAGGGTCGGGGAATGAGCAGTTCTTC. Variable domain in full (rest from reference TRBV18 and TRBJ2-1): NAGVMQNPRHLVRRRGQEARLRCSPMKGHSHVYWYRQLPEEGLKFMVYLQKENIIDESGMPKERFSAEFPKEGPSILRIQQVVRGDSAAYFCASSPGTGSGNEQFFGPGTRLTVL.

With respect to this clone: This likely stems from a read error, as it lies one base from a far larger clone. This rearrangement joins TRBV11-2 to TRBJ2-7, with 12 bases matching TRBD2. Per germline, CDR1 SGHAT and CDR2 FQNNGV. The CDR3 runs 15 residues. The CDR3 sequence: CASSSLAGGAYKQYF. DNA for the CDR3: TGTGCCAGCAGCTCCCTAGCGGGAGGGGCCTACAAGCAGTACTTC.

V gene TRBV7-2 combines with J gene TRBJ2-7, with D possibly being TRBD2 (5 bases). V was shortened by 0 bases and J by 6 bases, with 9 bases between the two germline ends. The CDR3 is 13 amino acids. Germline V gene sequence: CDR1 SGHTA, CDR2 FQGNSA. CDR3 residues: CASSLAGVLEQYF. For the CDR3, the DNA is TGTGCCAGCAGCTTAGCGGGAGTCCTCGAGCAGTACTTC. The complete variable domain, with remaining parts taken from reference TRBV7-2 and TRBJ2-7, reads GAGVSQSPSNKVTEKGKDVELRCDPISGHTALYWYRQSLGQGLEFLIYFQGNSAPDKSGLPSDRFSAERTGGSVSTLTIQRTQQEDSAVYLCASSLAGVLEQYFGPGTRLTVT.

The V and J genes are TRBV29-1 and TRBJ2-2; 10 bases line up with TRBD2. CDR1 is SQVTM, CDR2 ANQGSEA, per germline. The CDR3 loop spans 15 amino acids. CDR3 sequence: CRGLGLAANTGELFF. CDR3 coding DNA: TGCAGGGGACTAGGACTAGCGGCGAACACCGGGGAGCTGTTTTTT.

This clone has just one count. Since a far larger clone is one base different, this is likely a read error. Different DNA sequences within this sample yield the same CDR3. The rearrangement joins TRBV10-3 to TRBJ1-5; weak D call: TRBD1 (5 bases). Germline lookup yields CDR1 ENHRY and CDR2 SYGVKD. Trimming took 0 bases from V and 0 from J, leaving 12 bases between them. This CDR3 is built from 17 residues. CDR3 sequence reads: CAISESSDSVSNQPQHF. In DNA, the CDR3 is TGTGCCATCAGTGAGTCTAGCGACAGTGTTAGCAATCAGCCCCAGCATTTT.

J is TRBJ1-1 and V is TRBV4-2; 10 bases line up with TRBD1. Trimming took 0 bases from V and 6 from J; bases not matched to a gene: 19. Germline CDR1 LGHNA, CDR2 YNFKEQ. CDR3 size: 20 residues. The CDR3 is CASSQEVGDRGSSVGAEAFF. The CDR3 DNA sequence: TGTGCCAGCAGCCAAGAGGTCGGGGACAGGGGCTCTAGCGTGGGTGCTGAAGCTTTCTTT.

This chain uses TRBV9 with TRBJ2-3; TRBD2 matches at 9 bases. With V trimmed by 4 bases and J by 3 bases, 12 bases remained unmatched. CDR3 size: 17 residues. Germline CDR1 is SGDLS and CDR2 is YYNGEE. The CDR3 spells CASSPHGAGGPTDTQYF. The CDR3 nucleotides read TGTGCCAGCAGCCCCCACGGGGCGGGAGGGCCAACAGATACGCAGTATTTT.

The genes are TRBV7-2 and TRBJ2-1; the match to TRBD2 covers 7 bases. V shed 5 bases, J shed 7 bases, and the junction held 5 bases outside the gene matches. Germline V CDR1 and CDR2: SGHTA, FQGNSA. The CDR3 runs to 13 residues. CDR3 DNA sequence: TGTGCCAGCAGCATACTAGCGCGTAATGAGCAGTTCTTC. It translates to CASSILARNEQFF. The complete variable domain, with remaining parts taken from reference TRBV7-2 and TRBJ2-1, reads GAGVSQSPSNKVTEKGKDVELRCDPISGHTALYWYRQSLGQGLEFLIYFQGNSAPDKSGLPSDRFSAERTGGSVSTLTIQRTQQEDSAVYLCASSILARNEQFFGPGTRLTVL.

Notes on this clone: This is likely an artifact of a read error, given a far larger clone one base away. The chain has TRBV4-1 and TRBJ1-1, with D possibly TRBD1 on 5 matching bases. Trimming stripped 7 bases from V and 4 bases from J, with 19 bases between. The CDR3 spans 15 residues. Looked up from germline, CDR1 is MGHRA and CDR2 is YSYEKL. CDR3 nucleotide sequence: TGCGCCAGCATCCCGTTCAGCGGGGACGGCACTGAAGCTTTCTTT. Protein: CASIPFSGDGTEAFF.

The rearrangement uses TRBV7-2 and TRBJ1-3, with unresolved D. Deletions cut 5 bases from V and 2 bases from J, with 1 base between. The CDR3 is 11 amino acids. CDR1 and CDR2 from the germline V gene are SGHTA and FQGNSA. CDR3 in DNA: TGTGCCAGCAGCCCTGGAAACACCATATATTTT. Amino acid sequence: CASSPGNTIYF.

This chain joins TRBV9 and TRBJ2-3; 8 bases align to TRBD2. The J segment lost 2 bases and the V segment lost 0 bases, leaving 8 bases of the junction unmatched. Per germline, CDR1 SGDLS and CDR2 YYNGEE. The CDR3 runs 17 residues. The CDR3 nucleotides are TGTGCCAGCAGCGTAGTTCCGGGACTAGGGACCACAGATACGCAGTATTTT. Encoded protein: CASSVVPGLGTTDTQYF.

The chain recombines TRBV15 with TRBJ2-5; 7 nucleotides match TRBD2. The CDR3 has 16 residues. The germline V gene encodes CDR1 LNHNV and CDR2 YYDKDF (reference sequence). The V and J ends lost 4 bases and 3 bases, in that order; junction bases with no gene match: 11. For the CDR3, the DNA is TGTGCCACCAGCAAACCGGGAGCGGGGTCCGAAGAGACCCAGTACTTC. Its protein product is CATSKPGAGSEETQYF.

In its sample, this clone was seen once. A read error is the likely source, as a far larger clone sits one nucleotide away. Other DNA sequences of this sample code for an identical CDR3. This chain joins TRBV28 and TRBJ2-5, with a tentative D call TRBD1 (6 bases). The J call is doubtful: the DNA matches TRBJ2-7 better. The germline CDR1 and CDR2 sequences are MDHEN and SYDVKM. There are 15 residues in the CDR3. In DNA form, the CDR3 reads TGTGCCAGCAGTTTGGGGGCAGCCCCAGCCTACGAGCAGTACTTC. The encoded protein is CASSLGAAPAYEQYF.

This clone was seen a handful of times. This chain joins TRBV7-8 and TRBJ1-1, with a weak D call TRBD1 (5 bases). Germline values: CDR1 SGHVS, CDR2 FQNEAQ. The CDR3 covers 14 residues. V gave up 5 bases and J gave up 1 base, with 11 bases separating them. This chain's CDR3 is CASSVTGPNTEAFF. CDR3 nucleotides: TGTGCCAGCAGCGTAACAGGACCGAACACTGAAGCTTTCTTT.